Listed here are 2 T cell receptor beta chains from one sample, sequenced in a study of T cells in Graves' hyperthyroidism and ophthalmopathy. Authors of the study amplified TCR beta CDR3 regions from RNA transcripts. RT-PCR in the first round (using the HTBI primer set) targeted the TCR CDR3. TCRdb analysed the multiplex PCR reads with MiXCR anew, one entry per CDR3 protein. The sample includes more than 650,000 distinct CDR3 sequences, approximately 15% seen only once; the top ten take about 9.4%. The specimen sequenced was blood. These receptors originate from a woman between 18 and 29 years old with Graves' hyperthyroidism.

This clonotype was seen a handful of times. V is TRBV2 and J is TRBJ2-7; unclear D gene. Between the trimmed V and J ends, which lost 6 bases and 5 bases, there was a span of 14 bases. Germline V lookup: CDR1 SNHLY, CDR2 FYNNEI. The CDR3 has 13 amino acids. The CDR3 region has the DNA TGTGCCAGCAGCTCAAACCCCCCCGACGAGCAGTACTTC. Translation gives CASSSNPPDEQYF.

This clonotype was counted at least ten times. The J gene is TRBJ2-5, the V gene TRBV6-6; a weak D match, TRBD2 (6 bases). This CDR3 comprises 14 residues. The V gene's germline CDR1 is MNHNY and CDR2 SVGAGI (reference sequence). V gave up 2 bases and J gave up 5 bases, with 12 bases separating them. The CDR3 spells CASSYLVGGETQYF. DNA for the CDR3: TGTGCCAGCAGTTACCTCGTAGGAGGGGAGACCCAGTACTTC.